Below, one T cell receptor beta chain is given with its context. Assay: immunoSEQ multiplex PCR; the TCRdb copy retains only in-frame clones and omits some. The table shows approximately 350,000 clones, with about 90% occurring only once. Germline CDR1 is SGHKS and CDR2 is YYEKEE (reference sequence). After removal of 4 bases from V and 4 bases from J, the junction contained 8 bases not matched to a gene. This CDR3 spans 14 amino acids. These data come from a study of blood T cell repertoires in COVID-19. At the level of the study: Researchers got acute and convalescent COVID-19 samples from the United States, Italy and Spain.

The V gene is TRBV5-5, the J gene TRBJ2-7; 7 bases fit TRBD1. The sample comprised PBMCs or T cells enriched from blood (not recorded which). The clonotype was recovered from a woman aged 25 to 39 who had recovered from COVID-19. CDR3 nucleotide sequence: TGTGCCAGCAGCATCGACGGACAGGAGTACGAGCAGTACTTC. This encodes CASSIDGQEYEQYF.